The 30 T cell receptor beta chains listed next were all sequenced from one sample in a study of cytomegalovirus exposure and HLA in healthy donors. PCR employed 60 Vbeta and 13 Jbeta primers. The data were produced by immunoSEQ multiplex PCR, yet TCRdb's version contains in-frame clones alone and is incomplete. Here the sample spans some 190,000 clones, approximately 80% being singletons. Sequenced input: PBMCs. Source of these receptors: a man aged 18 to 29 in good health and CMV-seronegative.

V and J are TRBV30 and TRBJ1-1, with 7 bases lining up with TRBD1. CDR1 GTSNPN and CDR2 SVGIG come from the germline V gene (reference sequence). The CDR3 spans 12 residues. J gave up 6 bases and V 4 bases, and 5 bases lay outside the gene matches. CDR3 coding DNA: TGTGCCTGGACAGGGGGAAGGGCTGAAGCTTTCTTT. This encodes CAWTGGRAEAFF.

This sequence joins TRBV5-5 and TRBJ2-7; TRBD1 matches 8 bases. The CDR3 is 20 residues long. The J segment lost 6 bases and the V segment lost 4 bases, leaving 27 bases of the junction unmatched. CDR1 is SGHKS, CDR2 YYEKEE, per germline (reference sequence). CDR3 nucleotide sequence: TGTGCCAGCAGCGAAGACGCGGGCGACAGGGGCGTCAGGCGTGGGTTCGAGCAGTACTTC. As protein: CASSEDAGDRGVRRGFEQYF.

This clone was observed a single time. The chain has TRBV6-1 and TRBJ1-6; 7 bases are shared with TRBD1. Germline CDR1 MNHNS, CDR2 SASEGT. V was clipped by 2 bases and J by 7 bases; unmatched bases: 17. The CDR3 spans 19 residues. DNA for the CDR3: TGTGCCAGCAGTGAAAGGTTAGGAGCCGGGACAGACAAAAATTCACCCCTCCACTTT. Translation gives CASSERLGAGTDKNSPLHF.

V gene TRBV29-1 combines with J gene TRBJ2-5; 7 bases align to TRBD2. After removal of 4 bases from V and 11 bases from J, the junction contained 10 bases not matched to a gene. The CDR3 length is 12 residues. Germline V gene sequence: CDR1 SQVTM, CDR2 ANQGSEA. The chain's CDR3 is CSVVETSPSQYF. The CDR3 DNA follows: TGCAGCGTTGTGGAGACTAGCCCTTCACAGTACTTC.

The chain is built from TRBV27 and TRBJ1-2, with D possibly TRBD1 on 5 matching bases. The CDR3 runs to 14 residues. Germline-derived CDR1 and CDR2 are MNHEY and SMNVEV (reference sequence). Trimming shortened V by 4 bases and J by 4 bases, and 13 bases separated the two germline ends. The CDR3 sequence is CASSSGGYGYGYTF. The CDR3 region has the DNA TGTGCCAGCAGTTCCGGGGGTTATGGCTATGGCTACACCTTC.

This clone was picked up one time. The chain links TRBV10-1 to TRBJ2-5; no reliable D call. The CDR3 runs 13 residues. Germline CDR1 is WNHNN and CDR2 is SYGVQD (reference sequence). V lost 3 bases and J lost 5, with 10 bases in between. This CDR3 is CASSEVPTETQYF. The CDR3 DNA is TGCGCCAGCAGTGAAGTCCCTACCGAGACCCAGTACTTC.

To note about this clone: The sample holds other DNA sequences that translate to the same CDR3. This sequence joins TRBV2 and TRBJ2-3; 12 bases match TRBD2. The junction had 5 bases not matched to a gene; V was cut back by 6 bases and J by 4 bases. The CDR3 is 15 residues long. Germline-derived CDR1 and CDR2 are SNHLY and FYNNEI. CDR3 loop: CASSETSGGADTQYF. The CDR3 nucleotides are TGTGCCAGCAGCGAGACTAGCGGGGGAGCAGATACGCAGTATTTT. Complete variable domain (other parts from reference TRBV2 and TRBJ2-3): EPEVTQTPSHQVTQMGQEVILRCVPISNHLYFYWYRQILGQKVEFLVSFYNNEISEKSEIFDDQFSVERPDGSNFTLKIRSTKLEDSAMYFCASSETSGGADTQYFGPGTRLTVL.

In this sample, this clone turned up a few times. V and J are TRBV27 and TRBJ2-7; the D gene is possibly TRBD2 (5 bases). CDR1 and CDR2 (germline): MNHEY, SMNVEV (reference sequence). V lost 6 bases and J 3 bases, leaving 15 bases between the germline ends. The CDR3 length is 14 residues. CDR3 coding DNA: TGTGCCAGCAGCCCCGTCGGGGTTTACTACGAGCAGTACTTC. This codes for CASSPVGVYYEQYF.

CDR3 in amino acids: CATTATGNEQFF. In DNA, the CDR3 is TGTGCCACCACCGCTACCGGGAATGAGCAGTTCTTC. This chain connects TRBV28 to TRBJ2-1; D not certain. The germline V gene encodes CDR1 MDHEN and CDR2 SYDVKM. V was trimmed by 10 bases and J by 7 bases, leaving 14 bases between them. This CDR3 contains 12 residues.

The chain uses TRBV6-1 and TRBJ1-2, with TRBD1 as a possible D gene (6 bases). The germline CDR1 and CDR2 sequences are MNHNS and SASEGT. Trimming removed 7 bases from V and 4 bases from J, with 19 bases in between. CDR3 length: 15 residues. The DNA for the CDR3 is TGTGCCAGCACCGTAAACCGGGGGGCCGGCTATGGCTACACCTTC. Translating it yields CASTVNRGAGYGYTF.

The gene calls are TRBV30 and TRBJ2-5, with TRBD1 matching 11 bases. Per germline, CDR1 GTSNPN and CDR2 SVGIG (reference sequence). CDR3 length equals 16 residues. V was pared by 2 bases and J by 11 bases, with 16 bases of the junction left unmatched. CDR3 sequence reads: CAWSLGFRDRGEEQYF. CDR3 DNA: TGTGCCTGGAGTTTGGGCTTCCGGGACAGGGGGGAAGAGCAGTACTTC.

This chain connects TRBV10-3 to TRBJ2-7, with D perhaps TRBD2 (6 bases). Germline CDR1 reads ENHRY; CDR2 reads SYGVKD. There are 15 residues in the CDR3. Trimming cost V 5 bases and J 0 bases, with 14 bases left between them. Written as DNA, the CDR3 is TGTGCCATCAGTCCCATTCTAGCGTACTCCTACGAGCAGTACTTC. Translation: CAISPILAYSYEQYF.

Written as DNA, the CDR3 is TGTGCCAGTGTAGCGGGAGGGCCCGGGACGCAGTATTTT. Translation: CASVAGGPGTQYF. This chain joins TRBV6-5 and TRBJ2-3; 11 nucleotides agree with TRBD2. The CDR3 totals 13 residues. CDR1 MNHEY and CDR2 SVGAGI come from the germline V gene. Trimming cost V 9 bases and J 9 bases; bases outside gene matches: 8.

The CDR3 DNA reads TGTGCACGGGGCGACAGGTATGGCTACACCTTC. The encoded protein is CARGDRYGYTF. This chain uses TRBV30 with TRBJ1-2, with D tentatively TRBD1 (6 bases). In germline, CDR1 is GTSNPN, CDR2 SVGIG (reference sequence). The CDR3 is 11 residues long. Supplemented by reference TRBV30 and TRBJ1-2, the full variable domain reads SQTIHQWPATLVQPVGSPLSLECTVEGTSNPNLYWYRQAAGRGLQLLFYSVGIGQISSEVPQNLSASRPQDRQFILSSKKLLLSDSGFYLCARGDRYGYTFGSGTRLTVV.

This clone was detected only once. The chain carries TRBV27 and TRBJ1-1; D is uncertain. CDR1 and CDR2 (germline): MNHEY, SMNVEV (reference sequence). V lost 4 bases, J lost 6 bases, and 9 bases lay in between. This CDR3 is 12 amino acids long. CDR3 DNA: TGTGCCAGCAGTTCGGGCGGGGCTGAAGCTTTCTTT. Protein sequence: CASSSGGAEAFF.

The chain recombines TRBV19 with TRBJ1-1; the D gene is possibly TRBD1 (6 bases). The CDR3 is 14 amino acids. V was cut by 9 bases and J by 3 bases, with 17 bases left in between. Germline V gives CDR1 LNHDA, CDR2 SQIVND (reference sequence). CDR3 amino acids: CASNRARADTEAFF. CDR3 DNA: TGTGCCAGCAACAGGGCCCGGGCGGACACTGAAGCTTTCTTT.

This clone has just one count. The chain joins TRBV19 to TRBJ2-3; D is perhaps TRBD2 (7 bases). The CDR3 is made up of 16 amino acids. Germline assignment: CDR1 LNHDA and CDR2 SQIVND (reference sequence). Trimming left V 5 bases short and J 2 bases short, with 17 bases between. CDR3 bases: TGTGCCAGTAGTTCACAGGGAGGGGTAACCACAGATACGCAGTATTTT. Protein: CASSSQGGVTTDTQYF.

The chain links TRBV5-6 to TRBJ1-1; 11 nucleotides align to TRBD1. This CDR3 spans 16 amino acids. J lost 4 bases, V lost 4 bases, and 9 bases had no gene match. CDR1 is SGHDT, CDR2 YYEEEE, per germline. The CDR3 sequence is CASSQRGQGAGTEAFF. In nucleotides, the CDR3 is TGTGCCAGCAGCCAGCGAGGACAGGGGGCGGGCACTGAAGCTTTCTTT.

V usage is TRBV19 and J usage is TRBJ2-7; D perhaps matches TRBD2 (5 bases). The CDR3 consists of 14 residues. Germline CDR1 reads LNHDA; CDR2 reads SQIVND (reference sequence). V lost 4 bases and J lost 2, with 12 bases in between. CDR3 nucleotides: TGTGCCAGTAGTACCCCCGGACTTCCCTACGAGCAGTACTTC. Amino acids: CASSTPGLPYEQYF.

The chain joins TRBV5-1 to TRBJ2-5; 10 bases are shared with TRBD2. This CDR3 is built from 14 residues. Trimming took 5 bases from V and 5 from J; bases not matched to a gene: 6. The germline gives CDR1 SGHRS, CDR2 YFSETQ. CDR3 DNA: TGCGCCAGCAGATTAGCGGGGGGTAAGGAGACCCAGTACTTC. Residues: CASRLAGGKETQYF.

The gene calls are TRBV6-6 and TRBJ2-7; D is uncertain. The germline CDR1 and CDR2 sequences are MNHNY and SVGAGI (reference sequence). V was pared by 0 bases and J by 5 bases, with 8 bases between. This CDR3 spans 13 amino acids. The CDR3 loop reads CASSYSGAHEQYF. DNA for the CDR3: TGTGCCAGCAGTTACTCGGGCGCCCACGAGCAGTACTTC.

This chain joins TRBV7-9 and TRBJ2-1; D is possibly TRBD1 (6 bases). Trimming removed 8 bases from V and 10 bases from J, with 12 bases in between. This CDR3 is built from 11 residues. Germline V gives CDR1 SEHNR, CDR2 FQNEAQ (reference sequence). CDR3 protein: CASRKGGEQFF. The CDR3 DNA is TGTGCCAGCCGTAAAGGGGGAGAGCAGTTCTTC.

The chain couples TRBV5-5 to TRBJ2-6, with TRBD1 matching 7 bases. The germline V gene has CDR1 SGHKS and CDR2 YYEKEE (reference sequence). The CDR3 totals 14 residues. Losses at the gene ends were 4 bases for V and 10 bases for J; bases not matched to a gene: 8. CDR3 protein: CASSEPGQKNVLTF. The CDR3 region has the DNA TGTGCCAGCAGCGAACCGGGACAGAAGAACGTCCTGACTTTC.

This chain uses TRBV29-1 with TRBJ2-1; D ambiguous. CDR3 length: 11 residues. V was cut by 4 bases and J by 4 bases, with 5 bases left in between. From germline, CDR1 is SQVTM and CDR2 ANQGSEA. The DNA of the CDR3 is TGCAGCGTTGTTTATTACAATGAGCAGTTCTTC. It is translated as CSVVYYNEQFF.

There are a few counts of this clone. The J gene is TRBJ2-7, the V gene TRBV9; TRBD1 agrees at 10 bases. The CDR3 sequence is 15 residues long. Germline loops: CDR1 SGDLS, CDR2 YYNGEE. Germline trimming cut 2 bases from V and 0 bases from J; bases unmatched to any gene: 2. This CDR3 is CASSVGDRGSYEQYF. For the CDR3, the DNA is TGTGCCAGCAGCGTTGGGGACAGGGGCTCCTACGAGCAGTACTTC. The variable domain in full, with the rest retrieved from reference TRBV9 and TRBJ2-7, is DSGVTQTPKHLITATGQRVTLRCSPRSGDLSVYWYQQSLDQGLQFLIQYYNGEERAKGNILERFSAQQFPDLHSELNLSSLELGDSALYFCASSVGDRGSYEQYFGPGTRLTVT.

The chain recombines TRBV4-1 with TRBJ1-2; 12 bases line up with TRBD1. CDR1 and CDR2 (germline): MGHRA, YSYEKL. Unmatched junction bases numbered 7, after V lost 2 bases and J lost 3 bases. The CDR3 sequence is 17 residues long. Written as DNA, the CDR3 is TGCGCCAGCAGCCAACTCTTTGGGACAGGGGGCGACTATGGCTACACCTTC. Translation gives CASSQLFGTGGDYGYTF.

This clone came up once. The chain uses TRBV30 and TRBJ2-5; D is unclear. This CDR3 spans 13 amino acids. Trimming shortened V by 2 bases and J by 5 bases, and 12 bases separated the two germline ends. Per germline, CDR1 GTSNPN and CDR2 SVGIG (reference sequence). CDR3 sequence: CAWSLGPGETQYF. CDR3 nucleotide sequence: TGTGCCTGGAGTCTGGGTCCCGGGGAGACCCAGTACTTC.

Of note for this clone: A read error may account for a junction end that differs from germline. Other DNA sequences in the same sample also yield this CDR3. The DNA of the CDR3 is TGTGCCACCACCAGTGGAGCGTATAACTCACCCCTCCACTTT. Residues: CATTSGAYNSPLHF. The V and J genes are TRBV15 and TRBJ1-6; D call uncertain. Germline V CDR1 and CDR2: LNHNV, YYDKDF (reference sequence). This CDR3 region has 14 residues.

In DNA, the CDR3 is TGTGCCAGCAGGGCTAGCGGGAGTGGGAGGTACGAGCAGTACTTC. Translation gives CASRASGSGRYEQYF. This chain joins TRBV6-1 and TRBJ2-7; 10 bases fit TRBD2. V was clipped by 6 bases and J by 4 bases; unmatched bases: 9. The CDR3 length is 15 residues. The germline CDR1 and CDR2 sequences are MNHNS and SASEGT.

The chain carries TRBV13 and TRBJ2-3; 13 nucleotides align to TRBD2. The junction had 4 bases not matched to a gene; V was cut back by 5 bases and J by 2 bases. The CDR3 has 16 residues. CDR1 is PRHDT and CDR2 is FYEKMQ in the germline V gene (reference sequence). The CDR3 DNA reads as TGTGCCAGCAGCGTCGGGACTAGCGGGACCACAGATACGCAGTATTTT. Translating gives CASSVGTSGTTDTQYF.